Presented here are 16 T cell receptor beta chains from one specimen sequenced in a study of regulatory T cells in long-lasting Graves disease. Through Arm-PCR of CDR3 regions and iRepertoire HTBI primers, TCR beta libraries were built. From the multiplex PCR reads, TCRdb called clonotypes with MiXCR, one entry per CDR3 protein. The sample consists of roughly 450,000 distinct CDR3 sequences, 23% of them appearing once. Time point reported: persistent/refractory GD, antithyroid drugs over 5 years with positive TRAb. From RNA extracted from PBMCs, the TCR library was made. The sequencing here drew on peripheral blood mononuclear cells (PBMCs), taken when the disease was refractory, from a patient treated with antithyroid drugs. The receptors originated from a female donor with Graves disease.

A single count supports this clonotype. The J gene is TRBJ1-1, the V gene TRBV4-2; no clear D gene. The CDR3 is 13 residues long. Germline V lookup: CDR1 LGHNA, CDR2 YNFKEQ. Trimming removed 1 base from V and 5 bases from J, with 8 bases in between. CDR3 sequence: CASSQVDRTEAFF. The DNA for the CDR3 is TGTGCCAGCAGCCAAGTTGATCGGACTGAAGCTTTCTTT.

This clonotype appeared a few times. The V gene is TRBV20-1, the J gene TRBJ2-2; D gene unclear. The CDR3 runs 17 residues. The germline V gene encodes CDR1 DFQATT and CDR2 SNEGSKA (reference sequence). V was clipped by 1 base and J by 0 bases, with 15 bases between them. CDR3 in DNA: TGCAGTGCTAGAGCCGAGTCCTCAGCGACGAACACCGGGGAGCTGTTTTTT. Its protein product is CSARAESSATNTGELFF.

The sample holds a few counts of this clonotype. The chain uses TRBV6-9 and TRBJ1-1; 7 nucleotides agree with TRBD1. With V trimmed by 3 bases and J by 7 bases, 20 bases remained unmatched. Per germline, CDR1 MNHGY and CDR2 SVAAGI. This CDR3 is 18 amino acids long. The CDR3 loop reads CASSYSNRYRGPLLEAFF. CDR3 coding DNA: TGTGCCAGCAGTTACTCGAATCGGTACAGGGGCCCTCTACTTGAAGCTTTCTTT.

This clonotype was found a few times. This chain uses TRBV3-1 with TRBJ1-1; 8 nucleotides match TRBD1. The CDR3 runs to 16 residues. Germline CDR1 and CDR2: LGHDT and YNNKEL (reference sequence). V lost 6 bases to trimming and J lost 2 bases; unmatched junction nucleotides: 11. The CDR3 protein is CASRLRTGGGNTEAFF. CDR3 DNA sequence: TGTGCCAGCAGACTCCGTACAGGGGGTGGTAACACTGAAGCTTTCTTT.

The chain has TRBV20-1 and TRBJ2-5, with D possibly TRBD1 on 5 matching bases. CDR3 size: 14 residues. Trimming took 4 bases from V and 5 from J, leaving 17 bases between them. Germline lookup yields CDR1 DFQATT and CDR2 SNEGSKA (reference sequence). The CDR3 DNA reads TGCAGTGCTAATGCAGGGTCAGGCGTGGAGACCCAGTACTTC. Its protein product is CSANAGSGVETQYF.

The chain combines TRBV5-1 with TRBJ2-7; D could derive from TRBD1 or TRBD2 (5 bases each). CDR3 size: 15 residues. In germline, CDR1 is SGHRS, CDR2 YFSETQ. V shed 0 bases and J shed 3 bases, with 13 bases lying between them. The CDR3, as DNA: TGCGCCAGCAGCTTGGCCGGGGCCCACGACTACGAGCAGTACTTC. Translation gives CASSLAGAHDYEQYF.

This clonotype has only a few counts. CDR3 nucleotide sequence: TGCAGCGCTGGTGTCGCGGGAGGACCCTACGAGCAGTACTTC. It yields the protein CSAGVAGGPYEQYF. The chain employs TRBV20-1 and TRBJ2-7, with TRBD2 matching over 8 bases. The CDR3 totals 14 residues. Germline lookup yields CDR1 DFQATT and CDR2 SNEGSKA (reference sequence).

There are many counts of this clonotype. The V gene is TRBV28, the J gene TRBJ1-2; a weak D match, TRBD1 (6 bases). The CDR3 totals 11 residues. The V end was cut by 8 bases, the J end by 7 bases, with 11 bases between. CDR1 and CDR2 (germline): MDHEN, SYDVKM. The CDR3 sequence is CASGGGLGYTF. Written as DNA, the CDR3 is TGTGCCAGCGGAGGGGGACTTGGCTACACCTTC.

This clonotype was detected many times. This chain links TRBV27 with TRBJ1-1; D perhaps matches TRBD1 (5 bases). The length of the CDR3 is 14 residues. The V gene lost 5 bases and the J gene lost 3 bases, with 13 bases spanning the gap. CDR1 and CDR2 from the germline V gene are MNHEY and SMNVEV (reference sequence). CDR3 in amino acids: CASSRGAAYTEAFF. The DNA of the CDR3 is TGTGCCAGCAGTAGAGGGGCAGCATACACTGAAGCTTTCTTT.

The chain joins TRBV14 to TRBJ2-5; D not resolved. Germline V CDR1 and CDR2: SGHDN, FVKESK. Trimming cost V 1 base and J 5 bases, with 8 bases left between them. This CDR3 spans 13 amino acids. CDR3 in DNA: TGTGCCAGCAGCCAAGTTCTTGCGGAGACCCAGTACTTC. This sequence encodes CASSQVLAETQYF.

This clonotype was picked up a small number of times. The CDR3 DNA sequence: TGCAGTGCCCCCGGGACAGGGGGTGAAAAACTGTTTTTT. This encodes CSAPGTGGEKLFF. The V and J genes are TRBV20-1 and TRBJ1-4, with 11 bases identical to TRBD1. The V gene end was trimmed by 6 bases and the J gene end by 7 bases; junction bases not matched to a gene: 4. This CDR3 is 13 amino acids long. Per the germline V gene, CDR1 is DFQATT and CDR2 is SNEGSKA (reference sequence).

This clonotype was detected only a few times. The V gene is TRBV20-1, the J gene TRBJ2-2; D unresolved. Germline assignment: CDR1 DFQATT and CDR2 SNEGSKA (reference sequence). CDR3 length: 12 amino acids. The V and J ends lost 3 bases and 5 bases respectively, with 7 bases between them. CDR3 region: CSASYETGELFF. The CDR3 DNA sequence: TGCAGTGCTAGTTACGAAACCGGGGAGCTGTTTTTT.

Ten or more counts support this clonotype. The V call is TRBV10-3, the J call TRBJ1-1, with D unclear. The V end lost 8 bases, the J end lost 1 base, and 11 bases lay between the germline ends. Looked up from germline, CDR1 is ENHRY and CDR2 is SYGVKD. This CDR3 spans 13 amino acids. The CDR3 sequence: CAIGIPGNTEAFF. CDR3 nucleotides: TGTGCCATCGGCATTCCGGGGAACACTGAAGCTTTCTTT.

This clonotype was observed at least ten times. This chain connects TRBV20-1 to TRBJ2-1; 9 nucleotides match TRBD2. The CDR3 is made up of 18 amino acids. Germline CDR1 DFQATT, CDR2 SNEGSKA (reference sequence). Trimming removed 5 bases from V and 7 bases from J; junction bases left unmatched: 21. CDR3 coding DNA: TGCAGTGCTCCAACCGAAGGGGCTAGCGGGATGGTGGGGAATGAGCAGTTCTTC. Protein sequence: CSAPTEGASGMVGNEQFF.

The genes are TRBV20-1 and TRBJ2-5, with 12 nucleotides matching TRBD2. V shed 3 bases and J 3 bases; nucleotides not matched to a gene: 11. The CDR3 runs 17 residues. Germline V gene data show CDR1 as DFQATT and CDR2 as SNEGSKA (reference sequence). The CDR3 DNA sequence: TGCAGTGCTAGCGGTCTCCGGCTAGCGGGAGGGGAAGAGACCCAGTACTTC. Amino acid sequence: CSASGLRLAGGEETQYF.

There are a few counts of this clonotype. The chain links TRBV28 to TRBJ1-2; 9 bases match TRBD1. V shed 4 bases, J shed 4 bases, and the junction held 7 bases outside the gene matches. Germline values: CDR1 MDHEN, CDR2 SYDVKM. The CDR3 extends over 15 amino acids. The CDR3 region is CASSSATGGGYGYTF. CDR3 coding DNA: TGTGCCAGCAGTTCGGCTACAGGGGGCGGCTATGGCTACACCTTC.